A selection of T cell receptor beta chains follows, all from one sample in a study of control samples from healthy donors and cancer patients. This table comes from immunoSEQ multiplex PCR, and its TCRdb copy is limited to in-frame clones, with some not included. The sample holds roughly 80,000 clones; about 92% are singletons and the top ten take over 4.5%. Material for sequencing was blood. The receptors were sampled from a woman aged 55-69 years in good health. Both conserved end residues are part of each CDR3. The D gene is left open where the match is weak.

>NA|TRBV27|TRBJ1-2
CASKPGLDRRLSYGYTF
>NA|TRBV11-2|TRBJ1-1
CASSPLRDPGGLNTEAFF
>NA|TRBV6-5|TRBJ1-2
CASSYSRANYGYTF
>TRBD1|TRBV28|TRBJ2-3
CATYYETGGTDTQYF
>NA|TRBV10-2|TRBJ1-3
CASRATVGGNTIYF
>TRBD2|TRBV19|TRBJ2-1
CASSIWSGRDNEQFF
>NA|TRBV28|TRBJ2-2
CASSLLRELFF
>TRBD2|TRBV27|TRBJ2-1
CASSLLGSGSSYNEQFF
>TRBD1|TRBV7-2|TRBJ1-5
CASSLENRGQPQHF
>NA|TRBV30|TRBJ1-5
CAWSVRSNQPQHF
>TRBD1|TRBV28|TRBJ2-1
CASRSGQGYYNEQFF
>NA|TRBV2|TRBJ1-1
CASSVGGSGTEAFF
>TRBD1|TRBV5-1|TRBJ2-3
CASSFTGGGTDTQYF
>TRBD1|TRBV5-6|TRBJ1-2
CASTWDRAGGYTF
>NA|TRBV18|TRBJ1-3
CASSPGGEAGNTIYF
>TRBD2|TRBV28|TRBJ2-7
CASSLNLPSGNSYEQYF
>NA|TRBV28|TRBJ1-2
CASSLGLPTRFGYTF
>NA|TRBV28|TRBJ2-7
CASWDIYYEQYF
>TRBD2|TRBV6-2/TRBV6-3|TRBJ2-5
CASSQGLAGGQETQYF
>TRBD2|TRBV7-9|TRBJ2-5
CASSFRRLAPQETQYF
>NA|TRBV28|TRBJ1-3
CASSLDHRAGNTIYF
>NA|TRBV3-1/TRBV3-2|TRBJ2-1
CASSRRDLPYNEQFF
>NA|TRBV10-1|TRBJ1-1
CASQTGSSTEAFF
>NA|TRBV30|TRBJ2-1
CAWSVTRGSYNEQFF
>NA|TRBV21-1|TRBJ1-5
CASSKVWFSNSNQPQHF
>TRBD2|TRBV18|TRBJ2-1
CASSPPGLAGVEQFF
>TRBD1|TRBV28|TRBJ2-7
CASSPGTGSYEQYF
>NA|TRBV29-1|TRBJ1-1
CSVDSGGRGTEAFF
>NA|TRBV28|TRBJ1-5
CASSFFPAFKGNQPQHF
>NA|TRBV6-6|TRBJ1-5
CASSLWTDSNQPQHF
>TRBD1|TRBV9|TRBJ1-3
CASRAGTVGNTIYF
>NA|TRBV7-8|TRBJ1-6
CASSYSGLTYNSPLHF
>NA|TRBV16|TRBJ2-3
CASSHQTGLTQYF
>NA|TRBV5-1|TRBJ2-5
CASSLGGLETQYF
>NA|TRBV5-6|TRBJ1-3
CASSLAGDRGTIYF
>TRBD1|TRBV11-2|TRBJ1-1
CASSSSRDRALGSHTEAFF
>NA|TRBV20-1|TRBJ1-1
CSASLGEGWGTEAFF
>TRBD2|TRBV13|TRBJ2-7
CASSITSGRAYEQYF
>NA|TRBV24-1|TRBJ2-3
CATSDSRAYSDTQYF
>NA|TRBV6-5|TRBJ1-1
CASSYEGRGGTEAFF
>NA|TRBV7-2|TRBJ2-3
CASSSGHRTQYF
>NA|TRBV10-3|TRBJ1-4
CAISERSYSSNEKLFF
>TRBD2|TRBV4-1|TRBJ2-1
CASSQDLGGDEQFF